The next 22 T cell receptor beta chains were all read from a single sample in a study of OX40 agonist ivuxolimab in advanced cancers. The method was immunoSEQ multiplex PCR; TCRdb's version includes in-frame clones alone and lacks a portion of them. The data hold 35,000 to 40,000 clones, with roughly 82% observed a single time. The specimen was CD4+ or CD8+ T cells sorted from blood, collected in a trial of the OX40 agonist ivuxolimab. The receptors stem from an adult with an advanced solid tumor such as melanoma, head and neck, liver or kidney cancer.

This chain uses TRBV6-1 with TRBJ2-5, with TRBD1 matching over 8 bases. The trim removed 5 bases at V and 4 bases at J, leaving 9 bases unmatched. CDR3 length equals 15 residues. Germline V gene lookup returns CDR1 MNHNS and CDR2 SASEGT. Written as DNA, the CDR3 is TGTGCCAGCAGTACCCTTGCGGACAGGGTAGAGACCCAGTACTTC. This sequence encodes CASSTLADRVETQYF.

The chain employs TRBV2 and TRBJ1-5; 10 positions match TRBD1. The junction had 4 bases not matched to a gene; V was cut back by 6 bases and J by 5 bases. Germline V lookup: CDR1 SNHLY, CDR2 FYNNEI. The CDR3 consists of 14 residues. The CDR3 DNA is TGTGCCAGCAGCCCGGGACAGGGGTATCAGCCCCAGCATTTT. This translates into CASSPGQGYQPQHF.

V gene TRBV11-2 combines with J gene TRBJ2-1; 11 bases agree with TRBD2. The CDR3 is made up of 15 amino acids. Germline CDR1 SGHAT, CDR2 FQNNGV. After removal of 1 base from V and 9 bases from J, the junction contained 5 bases not matched to a gene. The CDR3 sequence is CASSLGGTSGGEQFF. Written as DNA, the CDR3 is TGTGCCAGCAGCTTAGGCGGGACTAGCGGCGGTGAGCAGTTCTTC.

The chain recombines TRBV19 with TRBJ1-5; D gene ambiguous. The ends were cut back, 3 bases at V and 1 base at J, with 7 bases in the middle. The CDR3 length is 14 residues. Per the germline V gene, CDR1 is LNHDA and CDR2 is SQIVND (reference sequence). The CDR3 DNA reads as TGTGCCAGTAGTATTTGGGTGAGCAATCAGCCCCAGCATTTT. Translating gives CASSIWVSNQPQHF.

The J gene is TRBJ2-5, the V gene TRBV6-5; the D call may be TRBD1 or TRBD2 (6 bases each). Trimming took off 2 bases at V and 1 base at J, with 11 bases between the two ends. The CDR3 spans 15 residues. Germline loops: CDR1 MNHEY, CDR2 SVGAGI. CDR3 nucleotide sequence: TGTGCCAGCAGTTACGGGGGGCCCCGCCAAGAGACCCAGTACTTC. Amino acid sequence: CASSYGGPRQETQYF.

The chain recombines TRBV7-2 with TRBJ1-1; a possible D gene is TRBD1 (5 bases). The CDR3 consists of 17 residues. Between the trimmed V and J ends, which lost 5 bases and 4 bases, there was a span of 23 bases. Per germline, CDR1 SGHTA and CDR2 FQGNSA. The DNA of the CDR3 is TGTGCCAGCAGCCAAGGGCGCATAGGGGCTTTAGGCACTGAAGCTTTCTTT. Translation: CASSQGRIGALGTEAFF. The full variable domain, with the rest looked up from reference TRBV7-2 and TRBJ1-1, is GAGVSQSPSNKVTEKGKDVELRCDPISGHTALYWYRQSLGQGLEFLIYFQGNSAPDKSGLPSDRFSAERTGGSVSTLTIQRTQQEDSAVYLCASSQGRIGALGTEAFFGQGTRLTVV.

The chain has TRBV28 and TRBJ2-5; a weak D match, TRBD2 (6 bases). The germline CDR1 and CDR2 sequences are MDHEN and SYDVKM. V gave up 5 bases and J gave up 5 bases, with 21 bases separating them. The CDR3 spans 16 residues. CDR3 bases: TGTGCCAGCAGTCCCCGAGGCGGGACTGGGCAGGAGACCCAGTACTTC. This encodes CASSPRGGTGQETQYF.

The chain is built from TRBV11-3 and TRBJ2-1; 8 nucleotides agree with TRBD2. With 1 base clipped from V and 1 base from J, the junction kept 6 bases outside the gene matches. CDR1 and CDR2 (germline): SGHNT, YENEEA. This CDR3 is 17 amino acids long. The CDR3 bases are TGTGCCAGCAGCTTAGGTGGTTCTAGCGGGTCCTACAATGAGCAGTTCTTC. Translating gives CASSLGGSSGSYNEQFF.

J is TRBJ1-2 and V is TRBV7-9; 7 positions agree with TRBD1. CDR1 and CDR2 from the germline V gene are SEHNR and FQNEAQ (reference sequence). V was pared by 1 base and J by 9 bases, with 8 bases of the junction left unmatched. The length of the CDR3 is 14 residues. CDR3 nucleotides: TGTGCCAGCAGCTTAGGTGGAGGGGGCGCGAGCTACACCTTC. Its protein product is CASSLGGGGASYTF.

The chain is built from TRBV2 and TRBJ1-1; 8 positions match TRBD1. Germline trimming cut 6 bases from V and 0 bases from J; bases unmatched to any gene: 6. CDR3 length equals 15 residues. The germline V gene has CDR1 SNHLY and CDR2 FYNNEI. The CDR3 DNA follows: TGTGCCAGCAGGGCCAGGACAGGGTTGAACACTGAAGCTTTCTTT. Translated, it gives CASRARTGLNTEAFF.

The rearrangement uses TRBV4-2 and TRBJ2-5, with TRBD2 as a possible D gene (6 bases). The CDR3 has 16 residues. V was pared by 3 bases and J by 7 bases, with 21 bases between. Germline V lookup: CDR1 LGHNA, CDR2 YNFKEQ. In DNA form, the CDR3 reads TGTGCCAGCAGCCAGGGCGAACTAGCCCGAAGTGGGACCCAGTACTTC. The encoded protein is CASSQGELARSGTQYF.

The chain recombines TRBV19 with TRBJ2-2; D gene unclear. The CDR3 is 12 residues long. Trimming cost V 3 bases and J 8 bases, with 7 bases left between them. CDR1 is LNHDA and CDR2 is SQIVND in the germline V gene (reference sequence). The CDR3 sequence is CASSILGGELFF. CDR3 in DNA: TGTGCCAGTAGTATCTTGGGAGGGGAGCTGTTTTTT.

The J gene is TRBJ2-7, the V gene TRBV7-9, with 8 positions matching TRBD1. V lost 3 bases, J lost 12 bases, and 7 bases stayed unmatched. Germline V CDR1 and CDR2: SEHNR, FQNEAQ (reference sequence). This CDR3 is built from 12 residues. CDR3 loop: CASSFRDRTWYF. The CDR3 DNA sequence: TGTGCCAGCAGCTTCCGGGACAGGACCTGGTACTTC.

V and J are TRBV5-6 and TRBJ1-1, with D possibly TRBD1 on 5 matching bases. There are 12 residues in the CDR3. The germline V gene encodes CDR1 SGHDT and CDR2 YYEEEE. V shed 2 bases and J shed 7 bases, with 9 bases lying between them. The CDR3 DNA sequence: TGTGCCAGCAGCTTTTGGGGGTTTGAAGCTTTCTTT. Translation gives CASSFWGFEAFF. Filled out from reference TRBV5-6 and TRBJ1-1, the complete variable domain reads DAGVTQSPTHLIKTRGQQVTLRCSPKSGHDTVSWYQQALGQGPQFIFQYYEEEERQRGNFPDRFSGHQFPNYSSELNVNALLLGDSALYLCASSFWGFEAFFGQGTRLTVV.

This clone was counted a single time. The rearrangement links TRBV27 to TRBJ1-2, with 8 bases aligning to TRBD1. Unmatched junction bases numbered 5, after V lost 5 bases and J lost 6 bases. Germline V gene data show CDR1 as MNHEY and CDR2 as SMNVEV (reference sequence). The CDR3 sequence is 13 residues long. DNA of the CDR3: TGTGCCAGCAGTACCGACAGGGGTCATGGCTACACCTTC. Protein sequence: CASSTDRGHGYTF.

The chain couples TRBV5-4 to TRBJ2-3; D not resolved. Germline loops: CDR1 SGHNT, CDR2 YYREEE (reference sequence). The length of the CDR3 is 13 residues. The V and J ends lost 4 bases and 6 bases respectively, with 12 bases between them. The CDR3 is CASSAYSSDTQYF. As DNA, the CDR3 is TGTGCCAGCAGCGCTTATAGTTCTGATACGCAGTATTTT.

The J gene is TRBJ2-1, the V gene TRBV5-4; D possibly corresponds to TRBD2 (5 bases). The germline V gene has CDR1 SGHNT and CDR2 YYREEE (reference sequence). Trimming took off 1 base at V and 5 bases at J, with 10 bases between the two ends. The CDR3 has 14 amino acids. The CDR3 DNA is TGTGCCAGCAGCTTGAGGGAGTCAAACAATGAGCAGTTCTTC. Protein sequence: CASSLRESNNEQFF.

The rearrangement joins TRBV27 to TRBJ2-1; D remains ambiguous. The V end lost 6 bases, the J end lost 9 bases, and 15 bases lay between the germline ends. The CDR3 has 13 residues. Per germline, CDR1 MNHEY and CDR2 SMNVEV (reference sequence). The CDR3 spells CASRRPQGAEQFF. CDR3 bases: TGTGCCAGCAGGAGGCCCCAAGGCGCTGAGCAGTTCTTC.

This clone came up once. V usage is TRBV18 and J usage is TRBJ2-3; D is unresolved. This CDR3 is built from 14 residues. V dropped 3 bases and J dropped 2 bases, with 9 bases sitting between them. The germline CDR1 and CDR2 sequences are KGHSH and LQKENI. In nucleotides, the CDR3 is TGTGCCAGCTCACCCCTCGGGCACACAGATACGCAGTATTTT. Translating gives CASSPLGHTDTQYF.

A single count supports this clone. The chain couples TRBV10-3 to TRBJ2-3, with D possibly TRBD2 on 6 matching bases. Germline lookup yields CDR1 ENHRY and CDR2 SYGVKD. The CDR3 totals 16 residues. V was trimmed by 6 bases and J by 2 bases, leaving 18 bases between them. In nucleotides, the CDR3 is TGTGCCATCAGCAGGCGGGGCCAGGGTGTCACAGATACGCAGTATTTT. Its protein is CAISRRGQGVTDTQYF.

The rearrangement joins TRBV7-3 to TRBJ2-3; 7 positions match TRBD2. There are 16 residues in the CDR3. V shed 5 bases and J 3 bases; nucleotides not matched to a gene: 11. Germline V gene data show CDR1 as SGHTA and CDR2 as FQGTGA. The CDR3 reads CASSPRLERGTDTQYF. The DNA of the CDR3 is TGTGCCAGCAGCCCCAGACTAGAGCGGGGTACAGATACGCAGTATTTT.

The gene calls are TRBV7-9 and TRBJ1-1; 8 bases line up with TRBD1. The V gene's germline CDR1 is SEHNR and CDR2 FQNEAQ (reference sequence). The CDR3 is made up of 16 amino acids. Trimming took 1 base from V and 3 from J; bases not matched to a gene: 7. This chain's CDR3 is CASSLGRTGRDTEAFF. CDR3 DNA: TGTGCCAGCAGCTTAGGCCGGACAGGGAGGGACACTGAAGCTTTCTTT. The full variable domain, in which reference TRBV7-9 and TRBJ1-1 provide the parts outside the CDR3, is DTGVSQNPRHKITKRGQNVTFRCDPISEHNRLYWYRQTLGQGPEFLTYFQNEAQLEKSRLLSDRFSAERPKGSFSTLEIQRTEQGDSAMYLCASSLGRTGRDTEAFFGQGTRLTVV.